A selection of T cell receptor beta chains follows, all from one sample in a study of Ad26.COV2.S vaccination and SARS-CoV-2 variants. Produced via immunoSEQ multiplex PCR; TCRdb's table is partial and in-frame only. The sample lists roughly 400,000 clones; 80% to 95% were seen once. The sample in question was peripheral blood, obtained in a trial of Ad26.COV2.S vaccine versus placebo. Receptors originate from a person between 18 and 59 years old who received the Ad26.COV2.S COVID-19 vaccine or a placebo. Each CDR3 is given with its conserved first and last residue. The order of the fields is J gene, clone size, V gene, D gene, CDR3 DNA, CDR3 protein. A D gene is named only where the DNA matches it firmly. Some rows have no size entry. The others give once, few or many, or a class for an expanded clone.

>TRBJ2-1|.|TRBV29-1|TRBD2
TGCAGCGTTGAACGCGGGGGAAAGAGTGAGCAGTTCTTC
CSVERGGKSEQFF
>TRBJ2-7|.|TRBV3-1/TRBV3-2|TRBD2
TGTGCCAGCAGCAGGGTAGCGGGAGGACACGAGCAGTACTTC
CASSRVAGGHEQYF
>TRBJ1-1|.|TRBV7-8|.
TGTGCCAGCAGCTTAGTAGGCCGACTTTTGAACACTGAAGCTTTCTTT
CASSLVGRLLNTEAFF
>TRBJ1-4|.|TRBV30|TRBD1
TGTGCCTGGAGTGTAGGGGGCAGAAATAATGAAAAACTGTTTTTT
CAWSVGGRNNEKLFF
>TRBJ2-1|.|TRBV27|.
TGTGCCAGCAGTTTATCACTAGCTTACGAGCAGTTCTTC
CASSLSLAYEQFF
>TRBJ2-5|.|TRBV12-3/TRBV12-4|.
TGTGCCAGCAGCCGACATGATCAAGAGACCCAGTACTTC
CASSRHDQETQYF
>TRBJ2-7|.|TRBV10-3|TRBD2
TGTGCCATCCGTATAGCGGGAGGGCCCTACGAGCAGTACTTC
CAIRIAGGPYEQYF
>TRBJ2-1|once|TRBV7-2|TRBD2
TGTGCCAGCAGCCAAGTTTTAGCGGGAGGAATCAATGAGCAGTTCTTC
CASSQVLAGGINEQFF
>TRBJ2-7|.|TRBV19|TRBD1
TGTGCCAGTAGTCCCTCCGGGACAGGGCAGGGCGAGCAGTACTTC
CASSPSGTGQGEQYF
>TRBJ2-1|.|TRBV29-1|.
TGCAGCGCCGGATTTGGACACGGCCCCTACAATGAGCAGTTCTTC
CSAGFGHGPYNEQFF
>TRBJ1-5|.|TRBV5-5|.
TGTGCCAGCAGCTTGGCCGGTGCGGGCAATCAGCCCCAGCATTTT
CASSLAGAGNQPQHF
>TRBJ2-3|.|TRBV19|.
TGTGCCAGTAGTATAAAGGGACGGACAGATACGCAGTATTTT
CASSIKGRTDTQYF
>TRBJ2-7|.|TRBV28|TRBD1
TGTGCCAGCAGTAAAACCGGGACAGGGACCTACGAGCAGTACTTC
CASSKTGTGTYEQYF
>TRBJ1-3|.|TRBV4-2|.
TGTGCCAGCAGCCAAGATCCGGGGGGGATGGGGGCTGGAAACACCATATATTTT
CASSQDPGGMGAGNTIYF
>TRBJ2-7|few|TRBV6-2/TRBV6-3|.
TGTGCCAGCAGCAGGGTCGGCTACGAGCAGTACTTC
CASSRVGYEQYF
>TRBJ2-5|.|TRBV7-8|.
TGTGCCAGCAGCTTACCGACTAGTTCAGAGACCCAGTACTTC
CASSLPTSSETQYF
>TRBJ1-1|.|TRBV28|.
TGTGCCAGCAGTTTAATTGGGCCGGCCGGGGGCTCGGGTGGCACTGAAGCTTTCTTT
CASSLIGPAGGSGGTEAFF
>TRBJ2-1|.|TRBV5-1|.
TGCGCCAGCAGCTTGGCGGTCGGGACGCCCAACAATGAGCAGTTCTTC
CASSLAVGTPNNEQFF
>TRBJ1-2|.|TRBV7-9|.
TGTGCCAGCAGCTTTATGACTGCCTATGGCTACACCTTC
CASSFMTAYGYTF
>TRBJ2-2|.|TRBV2|TRBD2
TGTGCCAGCAGTGAAAGAGGGCTAGCGGGAGCTAGGGGGGAGCTGTTTTTT
CASSERGLAGARGELFF
>TRBJ2-7|.|TRBV2|TRBD2
TGTGCCAGCAGTGAGCCACCGGGACTAGCTTTAGTCTACGAGCAGTACTTC
CASSEPPGLALVYEQYF
>TRBJ2-1|many|TRBV10-3|TRBD2
TGTGCCATCAGTGAAGAGCGGGAGGGCCGGGGTGAGCAGTTCTTC
CAISEEREGRGEQFF
>TRBJ2-1|.|TRBV27|TRBD2
TGTGCCAGCAGTCCAGGGGTTAGCGGGAGCAATGAGCAGTTCTTC
CASSPGVSGSNEQFF
>TRBJ2-2|.|TRBV18|.
TGTGCCAGCTCACCGGAACAGGGTCCCGGGGAGCTGTTTTTT
CASSPEQGPGELFF
>TRBJ2-7|once|TRBV6-5|TRBD2
TGTGCCAGTGCCGGGACTAGCGGCGAGCAGTACTTC
CASAGTSGEQYF
>TRBJ2-2|once|TRBV27|TRBD1
TGTGCCAGCAGATCCCTCAGGACAGGGGACACCGGGGAGCTGTTTTTT
CASRSLRTGDTGELFF
>TRBJ2-5|.|TRBV5-1|.
TGCGCCAGCAGCTTGGGGCAGGGATGGGAGACCCAGTACTTC
CASSLGQGWETQYF
>TRBJ2-7|.|TRBV6-5|.
TGTGCCGTCAGGGACTCAAGCTCCTACGAGCAGTACTTC
CAVRDSSSYEQYF
>TRBJ2-7|.|TRBV5-4|TRBD2
TGTGCCAGCAGCTTAGGACTAGCGGGACCTTTTTCCTACGAGCAGTACTTC
CASSLGLAGPFSYEQYF
>TRBJ2-7|.|TRBV28|TRBD1
TGTGCCAGCAGTTTAAGCCGGGACAGCTCCTACGAGCAGTACTTC
CASSLSRDSSYEQYF
>TRBJ2-1|once|TRBV6-5|.
TGTGCCAGCCCGCCCGGGACAAAACTAGCCGATGAGCAGTTCTTC
CASPPGTKLADEQFF
>TRBJ1-1|.|TRBV25-1|.
TGTGCCAGCAGTGAATCGGGGGAGAACACTGAAGCTTTCTTT
CASSESGENTEAFF
>TRBJ2-3|.|TRBV28|TRBD1
TGTGCCAGCAGTCCTGGGACAGGGCAATCATTCACAGATACGCAGTATTTT
CASSPGTGQSFTDTQYF
>TRBJ2-7|.|TRBV6-2/TRBV6-3|.
TGTGCCAGCAGTAAAGGCAGAACTGTCTTATTGTACTACGAGCAGTACTTC
CASSKGRTVLLYYEQYF
>TRBJ1-2|.|TRBV18|.
TGTGCCAGCTCACCACTGGACAGCCTCTATGGCTACACCTTC
CASSPLDSLYGYTF
>TRBJ2-1|.|TRBV29-1|TRBD2
TGCAGCGCGGGACTAGCGGGAGTTAATAATGAGCAGTTCTTC
CSAGLAGVNNEQFF
>TRBJ2-3|.|TRBV7-2|.
TGTGCCAGCAGAAAGGACTCCACAGATACGCAGTATTTT
CASRKDSTDTQYF
>TRBJ2-4|.|TRBV28|.
TGTGCCAGCAGGCCCCTGGGCAAACTAGCCAAAAACATTCAGTACTTC
CASRPLGKLAKNIQYF
>TRBJ1-5|.|TRBV30|TRBD1
TGTGCCTGGAGTCACGGGACAGTAGATCAGCCCCAGCATTTT
CAWSHGTVDQPQHF
>TRBJ2-7|.|TRBV19|.
TGTGCCAGTAGCCGGAGCTCCTACGAGCAGTACTTC
CASSRSSYEQYF
>TRBJ1-2|.|TRBV18|.
TGTGCCAGCTCACCACCGGGGCAGGACTATGGCTACACCTTC
CASSPPGQDYGYTF
>TRBJ1-5|.|TRBV6-2/TRBV6-3|TRBD1
TGTGCCAGCAGTAACCCCCGCGACAGGGTACTGAACAATCAGCCCCAGCATTTT
CASSNPRDRVLNNQPQHF
>TRBJ2-7|.|TRBV28|.
TGTGCCAGCAGTCAAGTTACTGAATCCTACGAGCAGTACTTC
CASSQVTESYEQYF
>TRBJ2-3|.|TRBV29-1|.
TGCAGCGTTGATATAGGGGGGACAGATACGCAGTATTTT
CSVDIGGTDTQYF
>TRBJ2-1|.|TRBV12-3/TRBV12-4|.
TGTGCCAGCAGTTTAAGTGAGCAGTTCTTC
CASSLSEQFF
>TRBJ2-7|once|TRBV7-2|.
TGTGCCAGCAGCCTACACGTGGCTAAATACGAGCAGTACTTC
CASSLHVAKYEQYF
>TRBJ2-1|.|TRBV11-2|.
TGTGCCAGCAGCCTGGTGCGTGAGCAGTTCTTC
CASSLVREQFF
>TRBJ2-1|.|TRBV18|.
TGTGCCAGCTCACCACCGTTGAATGAGCAGTTCTTC
CASSPPLNEQFF
>TRBJ2-1|.|TRBV5-1|TRBD2
TGCGCCAGCAGCCCCAAGACTAGCGGTAATGAGCAGTTCTTC
CASSPKTSGNEQFF
>TRBJ1-1|.|TRBV6-5|TRBD1
TGTGCCAGCAGTTACACGTGGACAGGGGAAACTGAAGCTTTCTTT
CASSYTWTGETEAFF
>TRBJ2-7|.|TRBV5-6|.
TGTGCCAGCAGCTTGGGCGATGCGGGACCATACTACGAGCAGTACTTC
CASSLGDAGPYYEQYF
>TRBJ1-4|.|TRBV19|.
TGTGCCAGTAGTATCTTGTGGCAGGGTGCTATATATGATGAAAAACTGTTTTTT
CASSILWQGAIYDEKLFF